This T cell receptor (beta chain) comes out of a study of blood T cell repertoires in COVID-19. Unmatched junction bases numbered 4, after V lost 3 bases and J lost 4 bases. Germline V CDR1 and CDR2: SGHDT, YYEEEE. The CDR3 length is 16 residues. The authors' processing: Reference gene primer amplification yielded estimated nucleated cell counts. Clones were sequenced by immunoSEQ multiplex PCR, and TCRdb holds only the in-frame ones, with some missing. Clone size and V and J calls were adopted from that table, with D and trimming inferred from the DNA. Here the sample spans about 350,000 clones, 80% to 90% being singletons.

This TCR was sampled from an older woman with COVID-19, enrolled during active disease. Sequencing was carried out using peripheral blood. The genes are TRBV5-6 and TRBJ2-3; 14 positions match TRBD2. The CDR3 DNA reads TGTGCCAGCAGCTGGGAGGGACTAGCGGGGGCAGATACGCAGTATTTT. This codes for CASSWEGLAGADTQYF.